One sample yielded the 8 T cell receptor beta chains listed below, sequenced in a study of T-cell reconstitution after alpha-beta-depleted transplantation in children. A library of TCRbeta sequences, prepared with unique molecular identifiers, was generated. TCRdb redid the calling of the PCR reads with MiXCR, one entry per CDR3 protein. The sample includes around 800,000 distinct CDR3 sequences, approximately 15% seen only once; the top ten take about 5%. This specimen consisted of PBMCs, mostly from graft donor cells, obtained 360 days after TCRalphabeta/CD19-depleted stem cell transplant. These receptor sequences come from a male patient between 10 and 17 years old who had a stem cell transplant for acute lymphoblastic leukemia, so the T cells may come from the graft donor.

The chain carries TRBV7-8 and TRBJ2-1; D is uncertain. The CDR3 spans 12 residues. V was cut by 7 bases and J by 4 bases, with 8 bases left in between. Per the germline V gene, CDR1 is SGHVS and CDR2 is FQNEAQ. The CDR3 sequence: CASNGVYNEQFF. In DNA, the CDR3 is TGTGCCAGCAATGGCGTTTACAATGAGCAGTTCTTC.

This clonotype was seen only a few times. V is TRBV24-1 and J is TRBJ2-2; 10 nucleotides align to TRBD1. Germline CDR1 reads KGHDR; CDR2 reads SFDVKD. The CDR3 consists of 14 residues. With 7 bases clipped from V and 4 bases from J, the junction kept 2 bases outside the gene matches. The CDR3 nucleotides read TGTGCCACCAGAGGGACAGGGGCCACCGGGGAGCTGTTTTTT. Translating it yields CATRGTGATGELFF.

This clonotype was recorded only once. A much larger clone differs by one base, so this may be a read error. Here the CDR3 omits its conserved ending phenylalanine or tryptophan, so a read error is the likely source. The limits of the CDR3 on the DNA are not certain, so only TCRdb's listed CDR3 is given. The genes are TRBV12-3 or TRBV12-4 and TRBJ1-5. Inclusive of both ends, the CDR3 amounts to 11 amino acids. CDR3 sequence: CASSFKTTQHC.

This rearrangement joins TRBV5-1 to TRBJ2-6, with D possibly being TRBD1 (5 bases). This CDR3 comprises 18 residues. Germline loops: CDR1 SGHRS, CDR2 YFSETQ. V was clipped by 2 bases and J by 4 bases, with 19 bases between them. CDR3 nucleotide sequence: TGCGCCAGCAGCTTAGAAGCCAGGGCGTCGTTCGGGGCCAACGTCCTGACTTTC. The encoded protein is CASSLEARASFGANVLTF.

The DNA for the CDR3 is TGTGCCAGCAGCACGCGGACAGGGGGCACAGATACGCAGTATTTT. It codes for CASSTRTGGTDTQYF. The chain links TRBV9 to TRBJ2-3; 9 bases align to TRBD1. The CDR3 runs 15 residues. Germline loops: CDR1 SGDLS, CDR2 YYNGEE. The V segment lost 4 bases and the J segment 1 base; nucleotides outside the gene matches: 4.

This clonotype was detected many times. The chain employs TRBV5-1 and TRBJ2-7, with TRBD2 identical over 7 bases. V was clipped by 1 base and J by 2 bases; unmatched bases: 6. Germline V gene sequence: CDR1 SGHRS, CDR2 YFSETQ. The CDR3 consists of 15 residues. CDR3 sequence (DNA): TGCGCCAGCAGCTTGACGGGGGGAAGGACCTACGAGCAGTACTTC. Its translation: CASSLTGGRTYEQYF.

The V call is TRBV18, the J call TRBJ2-7; no clear D. This CDR3 region has 14 residues. Per germline, CDR1 KGHSH and CDR2 LQKENI. V was clipped by 2 bases and J by 2 bases, with 10 bases between them. CDR3 coding DNA: TGTGCCAGCTCACCAGCAGCGATTCCCTACGAGCAGTACTTC. As protein: CASSPAAIPYEQYF. Combining the CDR3 with reference TRBV18 and TRBJ2-7 gives the whole variable domain NAGVMQNPRHLVRRRGQEARLRCSPMKGHSHVYWYRQLPEEGLKFMVYLQKENIIDESGMPKERFSAEFPKEGPSILRIQQVVRGDSAAYFCASSPAAIPYEQYFGPGTRLTVT.

This clonotype has a single count. The V gene is TRBV29-1, the J gene TRBJ2-2; the D gene is possibly TRBD2 (7 bases). The CDR3 is 14 residues long. Trimming removed 6 bases from V and 2 bases from J, with 13 bases in between. Germline V gene lookup returns CDR1 SQVTM and CDR2 ANQGSEA. The CDR3 nucleotides read TGCAGCGTCCCGAGCGGGACAAACACCGGGGAGCTGTTTTTT. This translates into CSVPSGTNTGELFF.